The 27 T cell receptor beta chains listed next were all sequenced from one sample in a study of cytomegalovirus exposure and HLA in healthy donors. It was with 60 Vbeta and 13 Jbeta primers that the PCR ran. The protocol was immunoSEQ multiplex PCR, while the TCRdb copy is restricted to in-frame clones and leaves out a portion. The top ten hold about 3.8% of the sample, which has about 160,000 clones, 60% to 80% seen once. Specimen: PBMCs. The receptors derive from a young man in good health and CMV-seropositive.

CDR3 sequence: CASSVVPHRSTEAFF. CDR3 in DNA: TGTGCCAGCAGCGTAGTCCCCCACAGGAGCACTGAAGCTTTCTTT. The chain combines TRBV9 with TRBJ1-1, with TRBD1 as a possible D gene (5 bases). Trimming took 0 bases from V and 4 from J, leaving 13 bases between them. This CDR3 has 15 amino acids. Germline lookup yields CDR1 SGDLS and CDR2 YYNGEE.

CDR3 region: CASSEQGPHSGNTIYF. For the CDR3, the DNA is TGTGCCAGCAGCGAACAGGGACCGCACTCTGGAAACACCATATATTTT. The chain links TRBV7-8 to TRBJ1-3; D might be TRBD1 (6 bases). The length of the CDR3 is 16 residues. V lost 5 bases to trimming and J lost 0 bases, with 14 bases between them. Germline V CDR1 and CDR2: SGHVS, FQNEAQ.

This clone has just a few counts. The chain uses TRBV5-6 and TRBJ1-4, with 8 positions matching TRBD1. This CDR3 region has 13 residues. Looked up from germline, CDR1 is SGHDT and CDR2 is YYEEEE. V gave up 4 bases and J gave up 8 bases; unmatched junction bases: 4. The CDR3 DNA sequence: TGTGCCAGCAGCCCGGGACAGGTGGAAAAACTGTTTTTT. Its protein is CASSPGQVEKLFF.

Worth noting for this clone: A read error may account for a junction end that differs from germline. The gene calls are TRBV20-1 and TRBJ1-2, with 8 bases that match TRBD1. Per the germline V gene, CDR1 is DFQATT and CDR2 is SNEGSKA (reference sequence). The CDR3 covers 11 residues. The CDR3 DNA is TGCAGTGCCCCGACCCGGACAGGGTGGAACTTC. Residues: CSAPTRTGWNF.

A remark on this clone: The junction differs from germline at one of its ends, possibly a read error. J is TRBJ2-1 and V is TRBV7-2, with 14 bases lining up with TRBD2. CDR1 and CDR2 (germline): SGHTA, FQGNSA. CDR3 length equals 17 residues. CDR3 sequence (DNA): TGTGCCAGCCGCTTAGGACTAGCGGGGGGTGGGGGGAATGAGCAGTTCTTC. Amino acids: CASRLGLAGGGGNEQFF.

CDR3 DNA sequence: TGCGCCAGCAGCCAGCGGACAGGGGAGGCGAACACTGAAGCTTTCTTT. Translating gives CASSQRTGEANTEAFF. The V gene is TRBV5-1, the J gene TRBJ1-1, with TRBD1 identical over 9 bases. The CDR3 runs to 16 residues. Germline V gives CDR1 SGHRS, CDR2 YFSETQ. The junction had 8 bases not matched to a gene; V was cut back by 4 bases and J by 1 base.

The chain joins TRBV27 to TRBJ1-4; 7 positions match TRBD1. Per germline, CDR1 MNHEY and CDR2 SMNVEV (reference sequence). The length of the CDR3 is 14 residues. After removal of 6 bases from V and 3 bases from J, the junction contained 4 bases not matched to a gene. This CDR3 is CASRTQGSNEKLFF. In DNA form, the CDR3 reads TGTGCCAGCAGGACACAGGGGTCTAATGAAAAACTGTTTTTT.

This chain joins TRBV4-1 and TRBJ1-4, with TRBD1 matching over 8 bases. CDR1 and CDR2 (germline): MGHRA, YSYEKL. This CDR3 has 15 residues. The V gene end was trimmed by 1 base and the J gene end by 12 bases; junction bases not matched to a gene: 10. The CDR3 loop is CASSQVGQGRNELFF. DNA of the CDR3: TGCGCCAGCAGCCAAGTTGGACAGGGACGGAATGAACTGTTTTTT.

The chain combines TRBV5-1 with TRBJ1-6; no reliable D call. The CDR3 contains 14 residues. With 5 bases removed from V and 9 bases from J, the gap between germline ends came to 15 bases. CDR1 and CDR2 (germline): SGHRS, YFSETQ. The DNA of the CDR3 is TGCGCCAGCAGTCTGGGCCAGCATACTTCACCCCTCCACTTT. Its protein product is CASSLGQHTSPLHF.

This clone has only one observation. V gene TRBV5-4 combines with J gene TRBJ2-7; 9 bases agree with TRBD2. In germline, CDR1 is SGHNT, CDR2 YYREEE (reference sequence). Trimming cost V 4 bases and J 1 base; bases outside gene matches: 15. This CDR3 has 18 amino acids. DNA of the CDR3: TGTGCCAGCAGCCCGCGGGCGCTAGCGGGGAAGGATTCCTACGAGCAGTACTTC. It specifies CASSPRALAGKDSYEQYF.

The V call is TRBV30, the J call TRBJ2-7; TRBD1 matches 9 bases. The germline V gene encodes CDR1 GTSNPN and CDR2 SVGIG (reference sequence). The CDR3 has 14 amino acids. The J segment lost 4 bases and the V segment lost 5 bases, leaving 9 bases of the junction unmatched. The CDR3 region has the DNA TGTGCCTGGGGAACCGGGACAGGGTCTTACGAGCAGTACTTC. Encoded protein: CAWGTGTGSYEQYF.

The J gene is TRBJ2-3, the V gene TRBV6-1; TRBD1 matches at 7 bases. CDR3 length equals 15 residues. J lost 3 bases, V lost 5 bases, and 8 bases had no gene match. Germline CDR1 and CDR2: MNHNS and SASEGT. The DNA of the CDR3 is TGTGCCAGCAGTCGACAGGGTCAGGGTACAGATACGCAGTATTTT. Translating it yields CASSRQGQGTDTQYF.

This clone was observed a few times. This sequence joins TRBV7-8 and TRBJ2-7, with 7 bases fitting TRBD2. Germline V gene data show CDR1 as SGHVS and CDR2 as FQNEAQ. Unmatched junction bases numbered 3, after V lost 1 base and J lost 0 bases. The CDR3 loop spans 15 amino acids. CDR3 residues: CASSLGGGSSYEQYF. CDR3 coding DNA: TGTGCCAGCAGCTTAGGGGGGGGGAGCTCCTACGAGCAGTACTTC.

In nucleotides, the CDR3 is TGTGCCAGCAGTCCCCAGGGGAACAGCGTTTATGGCTACACCTTC. Protein: CASSPQGNSVYGYTF. The chain links TRBV6-1 to TRBJ1-2; possibly TRBD1 for D (6 bases). The CDR3 is made up of 15 amino acids. Germline V gene data show CDR1 as MNHNS and CDR2 as SASEGT. Trimming shortened V by 5 bases and J by 5 bases, and 18 bases separated the two germline ends.

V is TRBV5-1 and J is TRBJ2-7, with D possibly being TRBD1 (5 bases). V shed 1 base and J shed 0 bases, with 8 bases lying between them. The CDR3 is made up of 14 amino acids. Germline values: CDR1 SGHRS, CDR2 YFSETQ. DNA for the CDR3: TGCGCCAGCAGCTTGTCAGGGAACTCCTACGAGCAGTACTTC. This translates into CASSLSGNSYEQYF.

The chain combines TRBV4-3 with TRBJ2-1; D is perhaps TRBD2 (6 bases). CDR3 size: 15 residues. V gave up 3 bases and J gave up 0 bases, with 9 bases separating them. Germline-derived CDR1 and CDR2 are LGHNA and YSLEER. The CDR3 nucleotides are TGCGCCAGCAGCCAGATGCGGGGCTCCTACAATGAGCAGTTCTTC. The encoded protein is CASSQMRGSYNEQFF.

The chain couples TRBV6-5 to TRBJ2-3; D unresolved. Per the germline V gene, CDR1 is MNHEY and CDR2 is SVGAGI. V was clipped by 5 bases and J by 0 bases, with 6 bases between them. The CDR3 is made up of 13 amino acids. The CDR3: CASSRDSTDTQYF. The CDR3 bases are TGTGCCAGCAGTCGCGATAGCACAGATACGCAGTATTTT.

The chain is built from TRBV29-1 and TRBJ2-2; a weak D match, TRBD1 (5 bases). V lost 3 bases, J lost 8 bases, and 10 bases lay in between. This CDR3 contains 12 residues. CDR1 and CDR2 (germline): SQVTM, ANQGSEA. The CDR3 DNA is TGCAGCGTTGACAGGGATGGGGGGGAGCTGTTTTTT. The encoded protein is CSVDRDGGELFF.

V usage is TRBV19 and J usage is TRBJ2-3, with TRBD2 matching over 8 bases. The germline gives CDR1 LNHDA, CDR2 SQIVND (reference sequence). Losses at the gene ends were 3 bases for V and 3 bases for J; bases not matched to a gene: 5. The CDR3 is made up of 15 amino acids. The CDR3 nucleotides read TGTGCCAGTAGTATTAGCGGGGTATTGACAGATACGCAGTATTTT. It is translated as CASSISGVLTDTQYF.

The chain's CDR3 is CASSLEQGIYEQYF. The CDR3 bases are TGTGCCAGCAGCTTAGAGCAGGGGATCTACGAGCAGTACTTC. The chain links TRBV7-2 to TRBJ2-7, with a weak D call TRBD1 (6 bases). Looked up from germline, CDR1 is SGHTA and CDR2 is FQGNSA. This CDR3 is built from 14 residues. The V and J ends lost 1 base and 3 bases respectively, with 10 bases between them. Complete variable domain (other parts from reference TRBV7-2 and TRBJ2-7): GAGVSQSPSNKVTEKGKDVELRCDPISGHTALYWYRQSLGQGLEFLIYFQGNSAPDKSGLPSDRFSAERTGGSVSTLTIQRTQQEDSAVYLCASSLEQGIYEQYFGPGTRLTVT.

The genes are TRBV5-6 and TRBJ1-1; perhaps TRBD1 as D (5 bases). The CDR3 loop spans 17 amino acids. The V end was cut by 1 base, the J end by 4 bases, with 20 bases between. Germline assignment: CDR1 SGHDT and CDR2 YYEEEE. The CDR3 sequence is CASSLPGEGQPVTEAFF. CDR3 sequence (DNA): TGTGCCAGCAGCTTGCCCGGGGAGGGGCAACCTGTCACTGAAGCTTTCTTT. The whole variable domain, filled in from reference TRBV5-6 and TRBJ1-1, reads DAGVTQSPTHLIKTRGQQVTLRCSPKSGHDTVSWYQQALGQGPQFIFQYYEEEERQRGNFPDRFSGHQFPNYSSELNVNALLLGDSALYLCASSLPGEGQPVTEAFFGQGTRLTVV.

The CDR3 sequence is CASSPGRGQGIDEAFF. The CDR3 DNA follows: TGTGCCAGCAGCCCTGGACGGGGACAGGGGATAGATGAAGCTTTCTTT. The V gene is TRBV7-6, the J gene TRBJ1-1, with 10 bases lining up with TRBD1. J lost 7 bases, V lost 5 bases, and 13 bases had no gene match. Per the germline V gene, CDR1 is SGHVS and CDR2 is FNYEAQ. This CDR3 has 16 amino acids.

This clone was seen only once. The CDR3 region has the DNA TGTGCCAGCAGCGTAGCGGGTAGCGATACGCAGTATTTT. Protein sequence: CASSVAGSDTQYF. This chain uses TRBV9 with TRBJ2-3; D unclear. Germline V gene data show CDR1 as SGDLS and CDR2 as YYNGEE. V was pared by 0 bases and J by 6 bases, with 8 bases between. There are 13 residues in the CDR3.

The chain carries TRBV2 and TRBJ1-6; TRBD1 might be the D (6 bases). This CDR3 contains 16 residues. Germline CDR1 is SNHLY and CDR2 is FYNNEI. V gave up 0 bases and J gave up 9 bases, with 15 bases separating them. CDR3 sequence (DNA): TGTGCCAGCAGTGAAGCGTACCAGGGGCTTGGTTCACCCCTCCACTTT. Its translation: CASSEAYQGLGSPLHF.

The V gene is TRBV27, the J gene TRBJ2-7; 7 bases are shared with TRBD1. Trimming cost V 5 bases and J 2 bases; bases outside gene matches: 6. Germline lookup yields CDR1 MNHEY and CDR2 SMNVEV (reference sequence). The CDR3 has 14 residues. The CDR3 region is CASSGQALAYEQYF. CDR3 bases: TGTGCCAGCAGTGGACAGGCGCTTGCCTACGAGCAGTACTTC.

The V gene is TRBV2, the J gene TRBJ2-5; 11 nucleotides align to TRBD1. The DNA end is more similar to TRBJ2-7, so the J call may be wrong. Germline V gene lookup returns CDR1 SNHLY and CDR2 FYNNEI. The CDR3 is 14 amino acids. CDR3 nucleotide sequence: TGTGCCAGCAGTGAAGGGACAGGGGGCAGCGAGCAGTACTTC. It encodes CASSEGTGGSEQYF.

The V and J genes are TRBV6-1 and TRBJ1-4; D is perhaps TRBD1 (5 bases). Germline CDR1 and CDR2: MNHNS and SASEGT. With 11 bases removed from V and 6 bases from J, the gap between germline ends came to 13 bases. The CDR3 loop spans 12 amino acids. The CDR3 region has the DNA TGTGCCGGACGGACAAACTATGAAAAACTGTTTTTT. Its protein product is CAGRTNYEKLFF.